This is a list of T cell receptor beta chains from one sample in a study of blood T cell repertoires in COVID-19. Generated by immunoSEQ multiplex PCR, the TCRdb table keeps only in-frame clones and is missing some. The data show approximately 480,000 clones, roughly 89% seen once. The sequenced sample was peripheral blood. These receptors were taken from a man between 18 and 35 years old with COVID-19, enrolled during active disease. The CDR3 runs from the conserved cysteine through the conserved F or W. The D gene is left open where the match is weak. Rows give clone size only sometimes, using once, few, many, or a class for an expanded clone.

J gene | clone size | V gene | D gene | CDR3 DNA | CDR3 protein
TRBJ1-4 | . | TRBV19 | . | TGTGCCAGTAGTACCTCGTCGACAGCGCTAGGTGAAAAACTGTTTTTT | CASSTSSTALGEKLFF
TRBJ2-5 | . | TRBV5-1 | TRBD1 | TGCGCCAGCAGCTTGATGTCAGGGGGCGAGGGAGAGACCCAGTACTTC | CASSLMSGGEGETQYF
TRBJ2-1 | once | TRBV28 | . | TGTGCCAGCAGTTTACCCCTTAATGAGCAGTTCTTC | CASSLPLNEQFF
TRBJ2-1 | . | TRBV3-1/TRBV3-2 | TRBD1 | TGTGCCAGCGAGCCCGGGACAGGGAACAATGAGCAGTTCTTC | CASEPGTGNNEQFF
TRBJ2-2 | . | TRBV7-9 | . | TGTGCCAGCAGCTCAAGGGGTTACGGAGTAAGGGGTACCGGGGAGCTGTTTTTT | CASSSRGYGVRGTGELFF
TRBJ2-7 | . | TRBV30 | TRBD2 | TGTGCCTGGACTCGACTAGCGGGAGCAGGCGAGCAGTACTTC | CAWTRLAGAGEQYF
TRBJ2-1 | . | TRBV7-2 | TRBD2 | TGTGCCAGCAGCTTCCCTAGCGGGAGCAATGAGCAGTTCTTC | CASSFPSGSNEQFF
TRBJ2-3 | . | TRBV15 | . | TGTGCCACCAGCAGAGATCGGGGGACTCACACAGATACGCAGTATTTT | CATSRDRGTHTDTQYF
TRBJ1-1 | . | TRBV2 | . | TGTGCCAGCAGTGCTCTCTCTGAAGCTTTCTTT | CASSALSEAFF
TRBJ2-2 | . | TRBV11-2 | . | TGTGCCAGCAGTTCACAGGGTTACACCGGGGAGCTGTTTTTT | CASSSQGYTGELFF
TRBJ2-2 | once | TRBV11-2 | . | TGTGCCAGCAGCCTAATCCTCGGGGCCGGGGAGCTGTTTTTT | CASSLILGAGELFF
TRBJ1-1 | . | TRBV5-1 | . | TGCGCCAGCAGCTTGGGTCGTTTTATGAACACTGAAGCTTTCTTT | CASSLGRFMNTEAFF
TRBJ2-5 | . | TRBV7-8 | TRBD1 | TGTGCCAGCAGCTCCAGGACAGGGCAAGAGACCCAGTACTTC | CASSSRTGQETQYF
TRBJ1-5 | . | TRBV12-3/TRBV12-4 | TRBD1 | TGTGCCAGCCGACAGGGTAGGGATCAGCCCCAGCATTTT | CASRQGRDQPQHF
TRBJ1-5 | . | TRBV19 | . | TGTGCCAGTACCGGACAAATCAATCAGCCCCAGCATTTT | CASTGQINQPQHF
TRBJ1-3 | . | TRBV7-9 | . | TGTGCCAGCAGCCCAGGAAACACCATATATTTT | CASSPGNTIYF
TRBJ1-2 | . | TRBV19 | . | TGTGCCAGTAGTATTGGAGGGTTCGGCAACTATGGCTACACCTTC | CASSIGGFGNYGYTF
TRBJ2-7 | . | TRBV28 | TRBD2 | TGTGCCAGCAGTCTTGGACTAGCGGAGAGCTCCTACGAGCAGTACTTC | CASSLGLAESSYEQYF
TRBJ2-1 | few | TRBV7-9 | TRBD2 | TGTGCCAGCAGCGCGAGCGGGGGGATAGAGCAGTTCTTC | CASSASGGIEQFF
TRBJ2-7 | . | TRBV25-1 | TRBD1 | TGTGCCAGCAGTGCCCTCCGGGACAGGGAGGGCTACGAGCAGTACTTC | CASSALRDREGYEQYF
TRBJ2-5 | . | TRBV2 | . | TGTGCCAGCAGTGAAGAGGAGGCAGAGACCCAGTACTTC | CASSEEEAETQYF
TRBJ2-1 | . | TRBV24-1 | TRBD2 | TGTGCCACCAGTGGATTAGCGGGCTCCTACAATGAGCAGTTCTTC | CATSGLAGSYNEQFF
TRBJ2-1 | . | TRBV10-1 | . | TGCGCCAGCAGTGAGTGGCCGGACAGCTGGGACGGCAATGAGCAGTTCTTC | CASSEWPDSWDGNEQFF
TRBJ1-2 | . | TRBV19 | . | TGTGCCAGTAGTGCGGGTGGTGGCTACACCTTC | CASSAGGGYTF
TRBJ2-7 | . | TRBV7-2 | . | TGTGCCAGCAGCTTAGATGCTAGCCTGGCCTACGAGCAGTACTTC | CASSLDASLAYEQYF
TRBJ2-5 | . | TRBV15 | . | TGTGCCACCAGCACCCTAGTCCAGGGTCCGACCGAAGAGACCCAGTACTTC | CATSTLVQGPTEETQYF
TRBJ1-1 | . | TRBV11-2 | . | TGTGCCAGCAGCTTAGGGGCCAGAAAGAACACTGAAGCTTTCTTT | CASSLGARKNTEAFF
TRBJ2-7 | . | TRBV18 | . | TGTGCCAGCTCCTCCGGGGGAATCCCCTACGAGCAGTACTTC | CASSSGGIPYEQYF
TRBJ2-7 | . | TRBV30 | . | TGTGCCTGGAGTGTGGTCGGGTTCGAGCAGTACTTC | CAWSVVGFEQYF
TRBJ2-3 | . | TRBV5-6 | . | TGTGCCAGCAGCTTGGTTGGGGGCACTGGCACAGATACGCAGTATTTT | CASSLVGGTGTDTQYF
TRBJ1-6 | . | TRBV6-5 | . | TGTGCCAGCAGTTACTCGATTGGCGCCGGGGTAATCGGCCTCCACTTT | CASSYSIGAGVIGLHF
TRBJ2-1 | . | TRBV5-4 | TRBD1 | TGTGCCAGCAGCGGTAAGACAGGGAACTCCTACAATGAGCAGTTCTTC | CASSGKTGNSYNEQFF
TRBJ2-1 | . | TRBV2 | . | TGTGCCAGCAGCGACTTGGGACTGAGCTCCTACAATGAGCAGTTCTTC | CASSDLGLSSYNEQFF
TRBJ2-2 | . | TRBV2 | TRBD1 | TGTGCCAGCAGTGAATACAGGGGCGACACCGGGGAGCTGTTTTTT | CASSEYRGDTGELFF
TRBJ2-3 | . | TRBV7-9 | TRBD1 | TGTGCCTGGGGACAGGGGGCAGGGTCAGATACGCAGTATTTT | CAWGQGAGSDTQYF
TRBJ1-2 | . | TRBV12-3/TRBV12-4 | . | TGTGCCAGCAGTTTTGTCCGTTACTATGGCTACACCTTC | CASSFVRYYGYTF
TRBJ2-7 | . | TRBV30 | TRBD1 | TGTGCCTGGAGTGCAGGACAGGGAACCTACGAGCAGTACTTC | CAWSAGQGTYEQYF
TRBJ2-7 | . | TRBV19 | TRBD2 | TGTGCCAGTAGTCCAGCGGGACCCCTCTACGAGCAGTACTTC | CASSPAGPLYEQYF
TRBJ2-2 | . | TRBV19 | . | TGTGCCAGTCCCCGATTGAGGAGGGAGAACACCGGGGAGCTGTTTTTT | CASPRLRRENTGELFF
TRBJ1-5 | . | TRBV19 | TRBD1 | TGTGCCAGTAGTCCCCGGACAGGGGGCAGCAATCAGCCCCAGCATTTT | CASSPRTGGSNQPQHF
TRBJ2-7 | . | TRBV19 | . | TGTGCCAGTAGTATGGGGGGGGCAGGTGGCCCCGGCGAGCAGTACTTC | CASSMGGAGGPGEQYF
TRBJ2-6 | . | TRBV7-7 | . | TGTGCCAGCAGCTCAGGGATCTCTGGGGCCAACGTCCTGACTTTC | CASSSGISGANVLTF
TRBJ2-7 | . | TRBV10-2 | . | TGCGCCAGCAGTCGACAGGTTACAGGGAGCTCCTACGAGCAGTACTTC | CASSRQVTGSSYEQYF
TRBJ2-4 | . | TRBV14 | . | TGTGCCAGCAGCCAACTAGACAGTCAGGTTCAGTACTTC | CASSQLDSQVQYF
TRBJ1-2 | few | TRBV27 | TRBD1 | TGTGCCAGCGGGACAGGGAGCTATGGCTACACCTTC | CASGTGSYGYTF
TRBJ2-3 | . | TRBV2 | . | TGTGCCAGCAGTGAGACAGCGACGGATACGCAGTATTTT | CASSETATDTQYF
TRBJ2-7 | . | TRBV6-5 | . | TGTGCCAGCAGTTACTCTTCTTCCCTCAGGGAGCAGTACTTC | CASSYSSSLREQYF
TRBJ1-1 | . | TRBV29-1 | TRBD1 | TGCAGCGTGGGACAGGGAGGCACTGAAGCTTTCTTT | CSVGQGGTEAFF
TRBJ2-1 | . | TRBV7-9 | TRBD2 | TGTGCCAGCAGCTTAGTGGCGGGAGCTCACAATGAGCAGTTCTTC | CASSLVAGAHNEQFF